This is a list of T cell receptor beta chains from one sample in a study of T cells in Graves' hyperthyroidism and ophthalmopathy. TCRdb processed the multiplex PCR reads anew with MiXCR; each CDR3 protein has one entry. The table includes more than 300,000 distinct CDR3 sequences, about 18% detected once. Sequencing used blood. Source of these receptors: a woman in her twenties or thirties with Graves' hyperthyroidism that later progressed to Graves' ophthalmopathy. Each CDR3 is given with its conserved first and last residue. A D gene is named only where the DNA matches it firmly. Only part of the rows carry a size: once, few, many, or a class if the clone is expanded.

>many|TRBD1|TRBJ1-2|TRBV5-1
TGCGCCAGCAAAGGGACAGGGACCCAAGGGTATGGCTACACCTTC
CASKGTGTQGYGYTF
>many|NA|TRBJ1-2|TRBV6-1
TGTGCCAGCAGTGTTCACGAGGGCCTCTATGGCTACACCTTC
CASSVHEGLYGYTF
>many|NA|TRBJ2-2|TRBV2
TGTGCCAGCAGTGTCCGGGACACCGACACCGGGGAGCTGTTTTTT
CASSVRDTDTGELFF
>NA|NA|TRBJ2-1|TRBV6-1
TGTGCCAGCAGTACGGGTCTCCCCGACAATGAGCAGTTCTTC
CASSTGLPDNEQFF
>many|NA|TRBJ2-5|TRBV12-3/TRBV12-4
TGTGCCAGCAGTTTATCTCTCCTGGGAGAGACCCAGTACTTC
CASSLSLLGETQYF
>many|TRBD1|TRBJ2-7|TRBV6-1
TGTGCCAGCAGCCCTAACAGGGGACGTTCCTACGAGCAGTACTTC
CASSPNRGRSYEQYF
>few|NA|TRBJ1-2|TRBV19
TGTGCCAGTAGTATTGAGGCAGGCGGCTACACCTTC
CASSIEAGGYTF
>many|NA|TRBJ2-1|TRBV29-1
TGCAGCGTGAAATCGATGGGATACGGGTTGTTCTTC
CSVKSMGYGLFF
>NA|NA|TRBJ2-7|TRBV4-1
TGCGCCAGCAGCCAAGGGGGCCCGTCTAATACCGAGCAGTACTTC
CASSQGGPSNTEQYF
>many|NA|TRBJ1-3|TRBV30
TGTGCCTGGAAAGGGCTCGGAAACACCATATATTTT
CAWKGLGNTIYF
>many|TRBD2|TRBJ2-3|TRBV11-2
TGTGCCAGCAGCTTAGATTCCTGGGCGGTAGCGGGGCGCACAGATACGCAGTATTTT
CASSLDSWAVAGRTDTQYF
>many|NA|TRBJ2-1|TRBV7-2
TGTGCCAGCAGTCCCGTTTCCAATGAGCAGTTCTTC
CASSPVSNEQFF
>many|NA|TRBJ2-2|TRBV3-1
TGTGCCAGCAGCGTAGCAGGGGTCTACACCGGGGAGCTGTTTTTT
CASSVAGVYTGELFF
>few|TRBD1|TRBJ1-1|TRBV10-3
TGTGCCATCAGTGAGCACGGGACAGGGGCTGAAGCTTTCTTT
CAISEHGTGAEAFF
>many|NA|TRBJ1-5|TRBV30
TGTGCCTGGAGTTCAGGTTGGGGTACGGACCAGCCCCAGCATTTT
CAWSSGWGTDQPQHF
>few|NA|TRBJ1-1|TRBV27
TGTGCCAGCAGCATGACGGGAAACACTGAAGCTTTCTTT
CASSMTGNTEAFF
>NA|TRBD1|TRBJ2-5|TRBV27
TGTGCCAGCAGTCCGACAGGGGGGAGAGAGACCCAGTACTTC
CASSPTGGRETQYF
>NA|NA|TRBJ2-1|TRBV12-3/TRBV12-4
TGTGCCAGCAGTAAAACAACAGGGAGCTCCTACAATGAGCAGTTCTTC
CASSKTTGSSYNEQFF
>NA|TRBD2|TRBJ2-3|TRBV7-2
TGTGCCAGCAGCTTAACCCACCTAGCGGGAACAGATACGCAGTATTTT
CASSLTHLAGTDTQYF
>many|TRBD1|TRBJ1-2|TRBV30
TGTGCCTGGAGTGTAGACAGGGGATATGGCTACACCTTC
CAWSVDRGYGYTF
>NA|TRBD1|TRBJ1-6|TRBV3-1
TGTGCCAGCAGCCAAGAGACAGGGAATTCACCCCTCCACTTT
CASSQETGNSPLHF
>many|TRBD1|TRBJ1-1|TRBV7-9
TGTGCCAGCAGCCAGGGGGCCACTGAAGCTTTCTTT
CASSQGATEAFF
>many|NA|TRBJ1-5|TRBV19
TGTGCCAGTAGTAAGCCGGGACGTTTAGAAGATCAGCCCCAGCATTTT
CASSKPGRLEDQPQHF
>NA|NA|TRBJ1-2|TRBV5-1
TGCGCCAGCAGCTTGGGATGGGGTGGACCTTTGAGTGGCTACACCTTC
CASSLGWGGPLSGYTF
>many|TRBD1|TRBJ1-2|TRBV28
TGTGCCAGCACCTTGACAGGGGGAGATGGCTACACCTTC
CASTLTGGDGYTF
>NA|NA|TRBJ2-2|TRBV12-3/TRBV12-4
TGTGCCAGCAAGGAGGGTCCCGGGGAGCTGTTTTTT
CASKEGPGELFF
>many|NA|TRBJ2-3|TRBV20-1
TGCAGTGCTAGAGATGGGGGGAGAAATACAGATACGCAGTATTTT
CSARDGGRNTDTQYF
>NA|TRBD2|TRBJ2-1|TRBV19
TGTGCCAGTACCCTCAGCGGGGCCTACTACAATGAGCAGTTCTTC
CASTLSGAYYNEQFF
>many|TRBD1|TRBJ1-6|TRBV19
TGTGCCAGTAGTACATGGACAGGGGGCAATTCACCCCTCCACTTT
CASSTWTGGNSPLHF
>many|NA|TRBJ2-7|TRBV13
TGTGCCAGCAGCACCCGACAGACACAACGGCGGCACGAGCAGTACTTC
CASSTRQTQRRHEQYF
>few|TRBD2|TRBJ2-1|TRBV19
TGTGCCAGTAGTATAGCGGGACTAGATTACAATGAGCAGTTCTTC
CASSIAGLDYNEQFF
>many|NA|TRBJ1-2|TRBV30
TGTGCCTGGAGTCGTGGGGGGCCCGGAAACTATGGCTACACCTTC
CAWSRGGPGNYGYTF
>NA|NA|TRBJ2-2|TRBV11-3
TGTGCCAGCAGCTTATTAAGGGGAGCCGGGGAGCTGTTTTTT
CASSLLRGAGELFF
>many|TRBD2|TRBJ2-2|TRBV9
TGTGCCAGCAACCTAGCGGGAGGGGAGGTCGGGGAGCTGTTTTTT
CASNLAGGEVGELFF
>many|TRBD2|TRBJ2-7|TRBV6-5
TGTGCCAGCAGTTACGGGGCTAGCGGGAGTAACGAGCAGTACTTC
CASSYGASGSNEQYF
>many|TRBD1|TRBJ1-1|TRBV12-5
TGTGCTAGTGGTTCGGGACAGGCGAACACTGAAGCTTTCTTT
CASGSGQANTEAFF
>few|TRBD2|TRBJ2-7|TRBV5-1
TGCGCCAGCAGCTTGGGACTAGCGGGGAGCTCCTACGAGCAGTACTTC
CASSLGLAGSSYEQYF
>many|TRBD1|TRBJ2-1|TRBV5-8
TGTGCCAGCAACGATCTGACAGGGCTATCCGGGGAAATACACAATGAGCAGTTCTTC
CASNDLTGLSGEIHNEQFF
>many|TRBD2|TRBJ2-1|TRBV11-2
TGTGCCAGCAGCTTAGAAAATGTAGCGGGGGGGTTCAATGAGCAGTTCTTC
CASSLENVAGGFNEQFF
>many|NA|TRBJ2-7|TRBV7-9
TGTGCCAGCACCCACGATTCCGAGCAGTACTTC
CASTHDSEQYF
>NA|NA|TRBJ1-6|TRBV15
TGTGCCACCAGCAGAGATATACAGGGCAATTCACCCCTCCACTTT
CATSRDIQGNSPLHF
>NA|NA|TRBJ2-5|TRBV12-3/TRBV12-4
TGTGCCAGGGTGTGGGGCGAGACCCAGTACTTC
CARVWGETQYF
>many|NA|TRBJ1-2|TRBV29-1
TGCAGCGCTGTAACCGGATTCTATGGCTACACCTTC
CSAVTGFYGYTF
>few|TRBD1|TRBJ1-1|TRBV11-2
TGTGCCAGCAGCTTTAAGGACAGGGGGAAGTTGAACACTGAAGCTTTCTTT
CASSFKDRGKLNTEAFF
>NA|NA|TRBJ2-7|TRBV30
TGTGCCTGGAGTGGATTGCTGCTCTACGAGCAGTACTTC
CAWSGLLLYEQYF
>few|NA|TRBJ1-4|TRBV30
TGTGCCTGGAGTGTAAGGGGACCGGGTAATGAAAAACTGTTTTTT
CAWSVRGPGNEKLFF
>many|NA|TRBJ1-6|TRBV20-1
TGCAGTGCTAGAGTAGGAACAGATAATTCACCCCTCCACTTT
CSARVGTDNSPLHF